Following are 30 T cell receptor beta chains from one sample sequenced in a study of OX40 agonist ivuxolimab in advanced cancers. Sequencing used immunoSEQ multiplex PCR; TCRdb keeps in-frame clones, though not all of them. The table has tens of thousands of clones, roughly 92% seen once. The source material was CD4+ or CD8+ T cells sorted from blood, sampled in a trial of the OX40 agonist ivuxolimab. These receptors originate from an adult with an advanced solid tumor such as melanoma, head and neck, liver or kidney cancer.

The V call is TRBV7-6, the J call TRBJ1-1; maybe TRBD1 (5 bases). CDR3 size: 11 residues. Per the germline V gene, CDR1 is SGHVS and CDR2 is FNYEAQ. Trimming took 5 bases from V and 11 from J, leaving 12 bases between them. CDR3 sequence: CASSNGGEAFF. Here the CDR3 DNA reads TGTGCCAGCAGCAACGGGGGGGAGGCTTTCTTT.

The V gene is TRBV6-5, the J gene TRBJ2-5; 7 bases fit TRBD2. TRBJ2-7 explains the end of the DNA better; the J call may be wrong. CDR1 MNHEY and CDR2 SVGAGI come from the germline V gene. The CDR3 is made up of 14 amino acids. The DNA of the CDR3 is TGTGCCAGCAGTTACTCGCTAGCGGCTTACGAGCAGTACTTC. This gives the protein CASSYSLAAYEQYF.

The chain is built from TRBV2 and TRBJ1-2; 10 nucleotides match TRBD1. Losses at the gene ends were 6 bases for V and 2 bases for J; bases not matched to a gene: 9. CDR3 size: 16 residues. Germline CDR1 reads SNHLY; CDR2 reads FYNNEI. DNA of the CDR3: TGTGCCAGCAGATCGGGACAGGGGACGTTGAACTATGGCTACACCTTC. Translation: CASRSGQGTLNYGYTF.

This CDR3 reads CASSLAGLAPEQYF. The CDR3 region has the DNA TGTGCCAGCAGCTTAGCGGGACTAGCGCCCGAGCAGTACTTC. This chain connects TRBV7-9 to TRBJ2-7, with 10 nucleotides matching TRBD2. The CDR3 loop spans 14 amino acids. With 0 bases clipped from V and 6 bases from J, the junction kept 2 bases outside the gene matches. In germline, CDR1 is SEHNR, CDR2 FQNEAQ (reference sequence).

The CDR3 here is CASSLSSSGHPDTQYF. In nucleotides, the CDR3 is TGTGCCAGCAGCTTATCGTCTAGCGGGCATCCAGATACGCAGTATTTT. The J gene is TRBJ2-3, the V gene TRBV7-3, with 8 bases matching TRBD2. Germline V gene data show CDR1 as SGHTA and CDR2 as FQGTGA. The CDR3 consists of 16 residues. The V and J ends lost 2 bases and 4 bases, in that order; junction bases with no gene match: 8.

V is TRBV5-1 and J is TRBJ2-7, with a weak D call TRBD2 (5 bases). This CDR3 spans 12 amino acids. Between the trimmed V and J ends, which lost 4 bases and 4 bases, there was a span of 9 bases. Germline V gene lookup returns CDR1 SGHRS and CDR2 YFSETQ. CDR3 DNA: TGCGCCAGCAGCGGGAGAGTGTACGAGCAGTACTTC. Translation: CASSGRVYEQYF.

The chain combines TRBV19 with TRBJ2-3; 9 bases are shared with TRBD1. This CDR3 spans 17 amino acids. The V segment lost 3 bases and the J segment 1 base; nucleotides outside the gene matches: 8. Germline-derived CDR1 and CDR2 are LNHDA and SQIVND (reference sequence). In nucleotides, the CDR3 is TGTGCCAGTAGTATCTGGGACAGGGAGGGCCGCACAGATACGCAGTATTTT. As protein: CASSIWDREGRTDTQYF.

The V gene is TRBV6-6, the J gene TRBJ2-7, with D perhaps matching TRBD1 or TRBD2 (5 bases each). The germline V and J ends were trimmed by 4 bases and 2 bases, with 12 bases remaining between them. This CDR3 has 14 amino acids. CDR1 MNHNY and CDR2 SVGAGI come from the germline V gene (reference sequence). Here the CDR3 reads CASSSGTATYEQYF. The CDR3 bases are TGTGCCAGCAGTTCCGGGACGGCAACCTACGAGCAGTACTTC.

This clone came up once. The rearrangement uses TRBV6-6 and TRBJ1-1; the D gene is possibly TRBD1 (5 bases). CDR3 length: 13 amino acids. V was trimmed by 6 bases and J by 4 bases, leaving 12 bases between them. From germline, CDR1 is MNHNY and CDR2 SVGAGI (reference sequence). CDR3 residues: CASSYDGATEAFF. For the CDR3, the DNA is TGTGCCAGCAGCTACGATGGGGCCACTGAAGCTTTCTTT.

The chain joins TRBV29-1 to TRBJ1-1, with D unclear. Trimming left V 3 bases short and J 3 bases short, with 11 bases between. This CDR3 spans 13 amino acids. Germline V lookup: CDR1 SQVTM, CDR2 ANQGSEA. The CDR3 protein is CSVDLERDTEAFF. The CDR3 bases are TGCAGCGTTGATCTCGAACGGGACACTGAAGCTTTCTTT.

V is TRBV6-1 and J is TRBJ1-5, with D possibly matching TRBD1 (6 bases). CDR3 size: 16 residues. Trimming shortened V by 1 base and J by 4 bases, and 14 bases separated the two germline ends. Germline CDR1 is MNHNS and CDR2 is SASEGT. The CDR3 here is CASSEGYRVWNQPQHF. The CDR3 DNA reads as TGTGCCAGCAGTGAAGGGTACAGGGTATGGAATCAGCCCCAGCATTTT.

The rearrangement links TRBV6-6 to TRBJ2-1; unclear D gene. The CDR3 length is 14 residues. Germline-derived CDR1 and CDR2 are MNHNY and SVGAGI (reference sequence). V was clipped by 2 bases and J by 2 bases, with 7 bases between them. The CDR3 coding sequence is TGTGCCAGCAGTTACGTAGCAGCCTACAATGAGCAGTTCTTC. Its translation: CASSYVAAYNEQFF.

This clone was detected only a few times. This sequence joins TRBV7-6 and TRBJ2-7; TRBD1 is a possible D gene (6 bases). Deletions cut 1 base from V and 3 bases from J, with 13 bases between. Germline loops: CDR1 SGHVS, CDR2 FNYEAQ. This CDR3 region has 15 residues. The CDR3 DNA sequence: TGTGCCAGCAGCTTAGTTCTCGGGGACATCTACGAGCAGTACTTC. This gives the protein CASSLVLGDIYEQYF.

This rearrangement joins TRBV4-1 to TRBJ2-7; D ambiguous. V was pared by 1 base and J by 3 bases, with 10 bases between. Germline V gene lookup returns CDR1 MGHRA and CDR2 YSYEKL. The length of the CDR3 is 14 residues. The CDR3 DNA reads as TGCGCCAGCAGCCAAGGGTACAGCTTCTACGAGCAGTACTTC. Translated, it gives CASSQGYSFYEQYF.

The chain combines TRBV18 with TRBJ1-1; 7 bases match TRBD1. The CDR3 loop spans 15 amino acids. The J segment lost 4 bases and the V segment lost 4 bases, leaving 9 bases of the junction unmatched. Germline loops: CDR1 KGHSH, CDR2 LQKENI. DNA of the CDR3: TGTGCCAGCTCACTAACGGGACAGCTGAGCACTGAAGCTTTCTTT. Residues: CASSLTGQLSTEAFF.

V usage is TRBV5-6 and J usage is TRBJ2-5, with D perhaps matching TRBD2 (5 bases). The J call may not be correct, given that the DNA end is closer to TRBJ2-7. The germline gives CDR1 SGHDT, CDR2 YYEEEE. This CDR3 region has 12 residues. The CDR3 bases are TGTGCCAGCAGCTTCACAGAGGGCGAGCAGTACTTC. Translating it yields CASSFTEGEQYF.

Only a few counts were recorded for this clone. The chain links TRBV6-6 to TRBJ2-7; D might be TRBD1 (5 bases). The germline V gene encodes CDR1 MNHNY and CDR2 SVGAGI (reference sequence). The ends were cut back, 2 bases at V and 3 bases at J, with 8 bases in the middle. The CDR3 is 13 residues long. The CDR3 DNA follows: TGTGCCAGCAGTTACACGGACATCTACGAGCAGTACTTC. It yields the protein CASSYTDIYEQYF.

V gene TRBV4-1 combines with J gene TRBJ2-7; D is uncertain. The length of the CDR3 is 12 residues. Germline V gene lookup returns CDR1 MGHRA and CDR2 YSYEKL. Trimming pared 0 bases from V and 4 bases from J, leaving 4 bases between. CDR3 sequence: CASSQDLYEQYF. DNA of the CDR3: TGCGCCAGCAGCCAAGATCTGTACGAGCAGTACTTC.

V and J are TRBV14 and TRBJ2-5; possibly TRBD2 for D (7 bases). CDR1 SGHDN and CDR2 FVKESK come from the germline V gene. The length of the CDR3 is 16 residues. Trimming removed 4 bases at V and 4 bases at J, with 19 bases between. CDR3 residues: CASSRSVYAGAETQYF. The CDR3 DNA reads TGTGCCAGCAGCCGGTCCGTATATGCGGGGGCAGAGACCCAGTACTTC.

The CDR3 loop reads CASSPLGQGNTGELFF. Written as DNA, the CDR3 is TGCGCCAGCAGCCCCTTAGGACAGGGGAACACCGGGGAGCTGTTTTTT. The chain recombines TRBV4-1 with TRBJ2-2, with 8 bases that match TRBD1. From germline, CDR1 is MGHRA and CDR2 YSYEKL. The CDR3 spans 16 residues. V dropped 4 bases and J dropped 1; count of bases not matched to a gene: 5.

The chain has TRBV6-5 and TRBJ1-2, with a possible D match to TRBD1 (6 bases). The germline gives CDR1 MNHEY, CDR2 SVGAGI. This CDR3 has 13 amino acids. Trimming removed 5 bases at V and 4 bases at J, with 11 bases between. This chain's CDR3 is CASSNRVGYGYTF. CDR3 coding DNA: TGTGCCAGCAGTAACAGGGTCGGCTATGGCTACACCTTC.

This clone is a singleton in its sample. J is TRBJ1-1 and V is TRBV7-9; no reliable D call. Trimming took off 1 base at V and 3 bases at J, with 12 bases between the two ends. The length of the CDR3 is 15 residues. Germline V gene data show CDR1 as SEHNR and CDR2 as FQNEAQ (reference sequence). As DNA, the CDR3 is TGTGCCAGCAGCTTAGTAAGGCTTTCGGACACTGAAGCTTTCTTT. This sequence encodes CASSLVRLSDTEAFF.

This chain joins TRBV21-1 and TRBJ2-1; TRBD2 is taken as the D call from the table, unchecked against the DNA. TRBV21-1 represents a pseudogene. CDR3 size: 19 residues. The DNA of the CDR3 is TGTGCCAGCAGCAAAATAAATTTGCGTCGGCGGGAGTGCGGTAATGAGCAGTTCTTC. Amino acid sequence: CASSKINLRRRECGNEQFF.

The chain carries TRBV2 and TRBJ2-7; tentative D call: TRBD2 (5 bases). The CDR3 totals 15 residues. Between the trimmed V and J ends, which lost 1 base and 3 bases, there was a span of 13 bases. The V gene's germline CDR1 is SNHLY and CDR2 FYNNEI. The CDR3, as DNA: TGTGCCAGCAGTGAAGGGGAGCCAGCACTCTACGAGCAGTACTTC. Translation: CASSEGEPALYEQYF.

The genes are TRBV7-9 and TRBJ2-3; 16 nucleotides line up with TRBD2. This CDR3 is 19 amino acids long. The V and J ends lost 5 bases and 4 bases, in that order; junction bases with no gene match: 12. Looked up from germline, CDR1 is SEHNR and CDR2 is FQNEAQ (reference sequence). The CDR3, as DNA: TGTGCCAGCAGCCCTTCGCTCGGGACTAGCGGGGGGGCGCCAGATACGCAGTATTTT. Protein: CASSPSLGTSGGAPDTQYF.

This chain joins TRBV13 and TRBJ2-3, with 12 bases lining up with TRBD2. V trimming: 4 bases; J trimming: 6 bases; junction bases outside the gene matches: 8. The CDR3 length is 16 residues. The germline V gene encodes CDR1 PRHDT and CDR2 FYEKMQ (reference sequence). The CDR3: CASSSRLAGEADTQYF. The CDR3, as DNA: TGTGCCAGCAGCTCAAGACTAGCGGGAGAGGCGGATACGCAGTATTTT. Supplemented by reference TRBV13 and TRBJ2-3, the full variable domain reads AAGVIQSPRHLIKEKRETATLKCYPIPRHDTVYWYQQGPGQDPQFLISFYEKMQSDKGSIPDRFSAQQFSDYHSELNMSSLELGDSALYFCASSSRLAGEADTQYFGPGTRLTVL.

This rearrangement joins TRBV30 to TRBJ2-5, with 14 bases identical to TRBD2. The V and J ends lost 3 bases and 3 bases, in that order; junction bases with no gene match: 9. CDR3 length: 17 amino acids. Per the germline V gene, CDR1 is GTSNPN and CDR2 is SVGIG (reference sequence). The CDR3 nucleotides are TGTGCCTGGAGGGAGGGGGGGACTAGCGGGAGAAAAGAGACCCAGTACTTC. This sequence encodes CAWREGGTSGRKETQYF.

CDR3 in amino acids: CASSVWGRSTDTQYF. Here the CDR3 DNA reads TGTGCCAGCAGCGTATGGGGCCGTAGCACAGATACGCAGTATTTT. The chain has TRBV9 and TRBJ2-3, with a possible D match to TRBD1 (5 bases). CDR3 length equals 15 residues. The germline V and J ends were trimmed by 1 base and 0 bases, with 9 bases remaining between them. CDR1 is SGDLS, CDR2 YYNGEE, per germline.

This chain joins TRBV29-1 and TRBJ2-1, with a weak D call TRBD1 (6 bases). With 4 bases removed from V and 5 bases from J, the gap between germline ends came to 15 bases. Germline-derived CDR1 and CDR2 are SQVTM and ANQGSEA. This CDR3 has 14 amino acids. CDR3 sequence reads: CSVVSRGHHNEQFF. The CDR3 DNA is TGCAGCGTTGTTTCCAGGGGTCACCACAATGAGCAGTTCTTC.

V is TRBV29-1 and J is TRBJ2-1, with D perhaps being TRBD1 or TRBD2 (5 bases each). V lost 8 bases, J lost 4 bases, and 12 bases lay in between. There are 12 residues in the CDR3. Germline lookup yields CDR1 SQVTM and CDR2 ANQGSEA. CDR3 sequence (DNA): TGCAGCATCTGGGACGGATACAATGAGCAGTTCTTC. Amino acid sequence: CSIWDGYNEQFF.